What follows is one T cell receptor (beta chain) and its context. Its binding antigen is unknown. Base-call qualities are not available, and no considerably larger clone is one nucleotide away. These data come from a study of T cell repertoires in cytomegalovirus infection (dated by TCRdb to between 2018 and 2021). As for the study more broadly: Donor HLA type was relevant to the analysis, because carriage of CMV infection together with the matching HLA type was indicated by public TCR beta signatures.

Sequenced on an Illumina HiSeq 1500. TCRdb redid the processing of the public reads, applying fastp at Q25 and MiXCR, and retained in-frame beta chains. Identical CDR3 proteins give one entry, which carries the most common genes and DNA. The sample profile shows about 450,000 distinct CDR3 sequences; 30% to 40% of them were found once. The top ten clonotypes cover about 13% of the sample. The CDR3 has 14 amino acids, counting the end cysteine and phenylalanine. Kept here is only the CDR3 DNA, which spans 42 bases and is read in frame from base 1. CDR1 and CDR2 are drawn from the germline V gene: ENHRY, SYGVKD. The V end loses 5 bases and the J end loses 1 base, and a stretch of 12 bases separates them. The research as a whole found: In both this cohort and an independent cohort of over 350 donors, the cumulative frequency of public TCR beta family members distinguished carriers of CMV infection plus the relevant HLA type. The ex vivo response was dominated by HLA-C-restricted CMV-specific TCR beta clonotypes, which also provided the single most frequent clonotype in two of eight donors.

Here the chain combines TRBV10-3 and TRBJ2-7; TRBD2 is perhaps the D gene, given 6 matching bases. The TCR comes from a human donor in good health (CMV status not recorded). Some clones in this sample may be carry-over from other donors' samples. Sequencing used PBMCs. The sequenced DNA is TGTGCCATCAGTTGCCCCCGGGGGTCCTACGAGCAGTACTTC. Translation gives CAISCPRGSYEQYF.